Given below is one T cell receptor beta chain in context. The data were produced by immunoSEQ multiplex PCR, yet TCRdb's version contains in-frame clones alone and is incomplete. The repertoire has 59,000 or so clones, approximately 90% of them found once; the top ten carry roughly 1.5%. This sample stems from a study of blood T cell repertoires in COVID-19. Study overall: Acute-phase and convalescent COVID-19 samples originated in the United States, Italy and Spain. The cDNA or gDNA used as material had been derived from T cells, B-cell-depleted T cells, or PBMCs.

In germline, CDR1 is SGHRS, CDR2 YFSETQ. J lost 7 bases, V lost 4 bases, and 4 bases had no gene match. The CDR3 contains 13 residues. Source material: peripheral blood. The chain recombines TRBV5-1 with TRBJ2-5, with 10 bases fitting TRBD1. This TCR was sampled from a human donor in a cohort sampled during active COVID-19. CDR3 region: CASSPDRGGTQYF. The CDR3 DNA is TGCGCCAGCAGCCCGGACAGGGGGGGGACCCAGTACTTC.